This record looks at one T cell receptor beta chain sequence and its context. Antigen: not known. All patients were mismatch repair deficient, assessed by either PCR or immunohistochemistry. The data were taken from a study of PD-1 blockade in mismatch repair-deficient tumors. Study outcomes and limitations: Tumor-resident clones, often undetectable pretreatment in blood, expanded then contracted after pembrolizumab.

Sequencing used immunoSEQ multiplex PCR; TCRdb keeps in-frame clones, though not all of them. This table has 90,000 to 120,000 clones, 70% to 85% appearing once. The input for sequencing was peripheral blood, taken about 36 weeks after starting pembrolizumab. This clonotype was sampled from an adult with mismatch repair-deficient cancer.

The CDR3 region has the DNA TGCAGCGTTGAAGGCAGGGATGAGTTTTCCACCTATGGCTACACCTTC. It is translated as CSVEGRDEFSTYGYTF. The gene calls are TRBV29-1 and TRBJ1-2; perhaps TRBD1 as D (5 bases). The CDR3 consists of 16 residues. V gave up 1 base and J gave up 4 bases, with 19 bases separating them. In germline, CDR1 is SQVTM, CDR2 ANQGSEA.